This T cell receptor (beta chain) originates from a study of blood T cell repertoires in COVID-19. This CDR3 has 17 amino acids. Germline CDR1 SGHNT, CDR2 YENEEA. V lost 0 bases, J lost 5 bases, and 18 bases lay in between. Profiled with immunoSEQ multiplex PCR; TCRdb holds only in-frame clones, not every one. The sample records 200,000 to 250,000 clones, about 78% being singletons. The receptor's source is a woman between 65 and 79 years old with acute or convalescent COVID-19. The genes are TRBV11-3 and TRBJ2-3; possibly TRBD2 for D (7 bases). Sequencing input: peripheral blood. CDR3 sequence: CASSLEPGGSGRDTQYF. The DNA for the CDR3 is TGTGCCAGCAGCTTAGAGCCGGGGGGCTCCGGGAGAGATACGCAGTATTTT.